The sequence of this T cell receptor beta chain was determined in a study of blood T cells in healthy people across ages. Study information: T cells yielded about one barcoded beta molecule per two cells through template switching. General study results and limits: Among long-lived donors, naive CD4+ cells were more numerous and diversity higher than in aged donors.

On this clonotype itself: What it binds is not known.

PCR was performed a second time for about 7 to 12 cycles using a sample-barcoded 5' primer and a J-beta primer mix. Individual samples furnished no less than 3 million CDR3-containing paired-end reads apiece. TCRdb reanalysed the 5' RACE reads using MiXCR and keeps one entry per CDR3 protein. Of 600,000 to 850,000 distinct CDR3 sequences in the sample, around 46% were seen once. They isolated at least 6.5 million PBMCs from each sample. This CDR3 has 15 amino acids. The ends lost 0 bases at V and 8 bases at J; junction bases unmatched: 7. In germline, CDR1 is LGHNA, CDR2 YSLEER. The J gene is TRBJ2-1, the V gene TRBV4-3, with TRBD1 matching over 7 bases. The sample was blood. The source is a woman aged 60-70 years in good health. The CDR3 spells CASSQERGLQYEQFF. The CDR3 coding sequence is TGCGCCAGCAGCCAAGAAAGGGGGCTGCAATATGAGCAGTTCTTC.